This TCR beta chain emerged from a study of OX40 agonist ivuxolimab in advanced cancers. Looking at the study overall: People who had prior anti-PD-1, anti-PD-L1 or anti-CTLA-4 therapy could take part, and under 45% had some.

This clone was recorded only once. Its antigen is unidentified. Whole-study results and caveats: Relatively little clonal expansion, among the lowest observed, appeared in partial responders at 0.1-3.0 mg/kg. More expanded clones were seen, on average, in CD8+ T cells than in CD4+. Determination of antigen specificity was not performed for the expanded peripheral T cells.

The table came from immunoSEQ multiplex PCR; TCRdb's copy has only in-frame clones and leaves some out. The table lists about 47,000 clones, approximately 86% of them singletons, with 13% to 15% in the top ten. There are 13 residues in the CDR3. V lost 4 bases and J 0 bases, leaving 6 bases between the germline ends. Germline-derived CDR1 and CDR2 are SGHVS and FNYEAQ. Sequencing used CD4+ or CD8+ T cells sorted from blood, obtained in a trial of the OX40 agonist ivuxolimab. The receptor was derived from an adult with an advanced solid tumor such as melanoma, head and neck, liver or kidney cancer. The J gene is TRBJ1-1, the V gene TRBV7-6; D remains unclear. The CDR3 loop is CASSSGLNTEAFF. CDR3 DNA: TGTGCCAGCAGCTCGGGTTTGAACACTGAAGCTTTCTTT.